The 10 T cell receptor beta chains below come from one sample, sequenced in a study of tissue T cells after allogeneic stem cell transplantation (dated by TCRdb to between 2021 and 2023). The time point label on this specimen signifies: mouse harvest day 7 after allogeneic transplant. Each mouse graft consisted of 10^7 T-cell-depleted bone marrow cells plus 10^6 splenic CD5+ T cells and was given by tail vein injection. Preparation of the library involved the immunoSEQ multiplex PCR assay. TCRdb holds this immuneACCESS table with in-frame rearrangements only. Some clones are missing; in checked studies, unresolved V genes explain under half, and the rest has no known cause. The sample table holds under 8,000 clones, of which more than 45% were seen once. The ten largest make up around 7.8% of the sample. The sample was lymph node tissue. These receptors were taken from a female BALB/c mouse given C57BL/6 T cells with graft-versus-host disease after an allogeneic hematopoietic cell transplant.

Comments on this clone: Gene and germline names: mouse. Sequencing ends 1 residue short of the CDR3 end; the germline J gene provides the rest. The V and J genes are TRBV26 and TRBJ1-1; D ambiguous. This CDR3 comprises 11 residues. Trimming took off 2 bases at V and 4 bases at J, with 2 bases between the two ends. Germline CDR1 reads KGHPV; CDR2 reads FQNQEV (reference sequence). CDR3 DNA, as far as it was read: TGTGCCAGCAGTCTGAGCACAGAAGTCTTC. This gives the protein CASSLSTEVF. The CDR3 in full is CASSLSTEVFF.

With respect to this clone: Here the gene names and germline are mouse. The read comes to an end 1 residue before the CDR3 does, leaving the germline J gene to fill in the end. The chain combines TRBV26 with TRBJ1-2, with unresolved D. CDR3 length: 12 amino acids. V shed 2 bases and J shed 0 bases, with 1 base lying between them. Germline V gene sequence: CDR1 KGHPV, CDR2 FQNQEV (reference sequence). The covered CDR3 bases are TGTGCCAGCAGTCTGGCAAACTCCGACTACACC. Encoded protein: CASSLANSDYT. The full CDR3 is CASSLANSDYTF.

For this clone: Genes and germline are mouse. The read stops 1 residue short of the end of the CDR3; the missing end is completed from the germline J gene. The V and J genes are TRBV1 and TRBJ2-1, with 9 bases aligning to TRBD2. Germline CDR1 is NSQYPW and CDR2 is LRSPGD (reference sequence). The CDR3 covers 16 residues. V lost 0 bases to trimming and J lost 3 bases; unmatched junction nucleotides: 3. Here the CDR3 reads CTCSADRWGGYAEQFF. The part of the CDR3 DNA that was read is TGCACCTGCAGTGCAGATCGCTGGGGGGGCTATGCTGAGCAGTTC.

The sample holds one count of this clone. The gene names given are mouse names. The read stops 1 residue short of the end of the CDR3; the missing end is completed from the germline J gene. This chain uses TRBV19 with TRBJ1-6; 10 bases line up with TRBD1. TRBJ1-6 is assigned to the ORF class and has an uncertain function. Germline assignment: CDR1 FNHDT and CDR2 SITEND (reference sequence). The junction had 6 bases not matched to a gene; V was cut back by 5 bases and J by 1 base. The CDR3 is 17 amino acids. CDR3 region: CASSPRDRGSYNSPLYF. The CDR3 bases that were read are TGTGCCAGCAGCCCCCGGGACAGGGGATCCTATAATTCGCCCCTCTAC.

Of note for this clone: The gene names here belong to mouse. The sequenced fragment ends 1 residue before the CDR3 boundary, so the rest is inferred from the germline J gene. The V gene is TRBV23, the J gene TRBJ1-1; the DNA was not used to check the table's D call, TRBD1. Germline V gene lookup returns CDR1 KGHTA and CDR2 FQNQQP. The CDR3 totals 13 residues. CDR3 DNA (partial): TGCTCCAGCAGCCCGGGACAGGGGGCAGGGGTCTTC. Translated, it gives CSSSPGQGAGVF. The CDR3 in full is CSSSPGQGAGVFF. Variable domain in full (rest from reference TRBV23 and TRBJ1-1): DAAVTQKPRYLIKMKGQEAEMKCIPEKGHTAVFWYQQKQSKELKFLIYFQNQQPLDQIDMVKERFSAVCPSSSLCSLGIRTCEAEDSALYLCSSSPGQGAGVFFGKGTRLTVV.

A few counts support this clone. Here the gene names and germline are mouse. The CDR3 goes on 1 residue after the read ends, and that part is filled in from the germline J gene. The chain couples TRBV3 to TRBJ2-5; D remains ambiguous. Germline V gives CDR1 SNHLY, CDR2 FYNGKV (reference sequence). Between the trimmed V and J ends, which lost 5 bases and 0 bases, there was a span of 9 bases. The CDR3 has 14 amino acids. Partial CDR3 DNA: TGTGCCAGCAGCCCGTGGAATAACCAAGACACCCAGTAC. It specifies CASSPWNNQDTQY. The CDR3, in full, reads CASSPWNNQDTQYF.

Details on this clone: Genes and germline are mouse. Read coverage stops 1 residue before the CDR3 terminus; the germline J gene supplies the remainder. V and J are TRBV23 and TRBJ2-7; the table names TRBD1, a call not compared with the DNA. Germline CDR1 KGHTA, CDR2 FQNQQP. The CDR3 loop spans 13 amino acids. The CDR3 region is CSSSQSSDYEQYF. CDR3 DNA (partial): TGCTCCAGCAGTCAATCGTCAGACTATGAACAGTAC.

About this clone itself: Gene names are mouse gene names. The read gets to within 1 residue of the CDR3 end, and the germline J gene fills in the rest. The genes are TRBV12-2 and TRBJ1-2; 10 bases align to TRBD1. The ends lost 3 bases at V and 3 bases at J; junction bases unmatched: 9. Germline V gives CDR1 SGHLS, CDR2 HYDKME. This CDR3 region has 16 residues. Incomplete CDR3 DNA: TGTGCCAGCTCTTCACGTCCGGGACAGGGGCACTCCGACTACACC. Its protein product is CASSSRPGQGHSDYT. The full CDR3 is CASSSRPGQGHSDYTF.

This clone was seen a few times. Gene names refer to mouse genes. The sequenced fragment ends 1 residue before the CDR3 boundary, so the rest is inferred from the germline J gene. J is TRBJ1-5 and V is TRBV20, with D hard to call. Germline values: CDR1 GFQATS, CDR2 STVNSAI. V shed 0 bases and J shed 0 bases, with 3 bases lying between them. This CDR3 contains 13 residues. CDR3 loop: CGAREYNNQAPLF. Partial CDR3 DNA: TGTGGTGCTAGGGAATATAACAACCAGGCTCCGCTT.

On this clone itself: The listed genes are named as in mouse. The read is 1 residue too short to cover the CDR3 end, so that end is filled in from the germline J gene. V gene TRBV26 combines with J gene TRBJ1-1; 9 nucleotides line up with TRBD1. With V trimmed by 6 bases and J by 5 bases, 4 bases remained unmatched. The CDR3 runs 13 residues. CDR1 is KGHPV and CDR2 is FQNQEV in the germline V gene (reference sequence). Incomplete CDR3 DNA: TGTGCCAGCAGCCGGGACAGGGTGACAGAAGTCTTC. Encoded protein: CASSRDRVTEVF. From start to end, the CDR3 is CASSRDRVTEVFF. Looking up the rest from reference TRBV26 and TRBJ1-1 gives the full variable domain: NSKVIQTPRYLVKGQGQKAKMRCIPEKGHPVVFWYQQNKNNEFKFLINFQNQEVLQQIDMTEKRFSAECPSNSPCSLEIQSSEAGDSALYLCASSRDRVTEVFFGKGTRLTVV.